The 15 T cell receptor beta chains reported below all come from one sample, sequenced in a study of blood T cell repertoires in COVID-19. Some clones are missing from TCRdb's copy, which holds only in-frame ones; the method was immunoSEQ multiplex PCR. Of around 250,000 clones listed, 80% to 90% are singletons. What was sequenced was PBMCs or T cells enriched from blood (not recorded which). The receptors here all came from a woman in her forties or fifties who had recovered from COVID-19.

The J gene is TRBJ2-2, the V gene TRBV18; TRBD2 agrees at 12 bases. The CDR3 length is 19 residues. The germline gives CDR1 KGHSH, CDR2 LQKENI. The V segment lost 1 base and the J segment 3 bases; nucleotides outside the gene matches: 9. CDR3 amino acids: CASSPRPSGRATDTGELFF. The CDR3 DNA follows: TGTGCCAGCTCACCACGACCTAGCGGGAGGGCCACCGACACCGGGGAGCTGTTTTTT.

This rearrangement joins TRBV10-2 to TRBJ2-3, with D tentatively TRBD1 (5 bases). This CDR3 contains 15 residues. The V gene's germline CDR1 is WSHSY and CDR2 SAAADI. Trimming shortened V by 3 bases and J by 6 bases, and 16 bases separated the two germline ends. CDR3 region: CASSDPGIRKDTQYF. CDR3 DNA sequence: TGCGCCAGCAGTGACCCAGGGATTAGAAAGGATACGCAGTATTTT.

This rearrangement joins TRBV13 to TRBJ2-7, with 13 bases matching TRBD2. Unmatched junction bases numbered 4, after V lost 5 bases and J lost 0 bases. Germline V gives CDR1 PRHDT, CDR2 FYEKMQ (reference sequence). The CDR3 contains 16 residues. This CDR3 reads CASSPRTSGSSYEQYF. The CDR3 DNA is TGTGCCAGCAGCCCCCGGACTAGCGGGAGCTCCTACGAGCAGTACTTC.

This rearrangement joins TRBV11-1 to TRBJ2-5; D gene unclear. This CDR3 region has 13 residues. Trimming left V 4 bases short and J 2 bases short, with 8 bases between. Per the germline V gene, CDR1 is SGHAT and CDR2 is FQDESV (reference sequence). The CDR3 sequence is CASSSDGQETQYF. The CDR3 bases are TGTGCCAGCAGCTCAGACGGGCAAGAGACCCAGTACTTC.

The chain links TRBV7-3 to TRBJ2-3, with TRBD1 as a possible D gene (6 bases). This CDR3 is built from 17 residues. Germline V gives CDR1 SGHTA, CDR2 FQGTGA. V was trimmed by 1 base and J by 5 bases, leaving 19 bases between them. CDR3 coding DNA: TGTGCCAGCAGCTTAATCCACGGGACACCAAACCAAGATACGCAGTATTTT. Protein sequence: CASSLIHGTPNQDTQYF.

This chain joins TRBV7-9 and TRBJ1-1, with D tentatively TRBD1 (6 bases). The length of the CDR3 is 17 residues. Per the germline V gene, CDR1 is SEHNR and CDR2 is FQNEAQ (reference sequence). V lost 10 bases and J 5 bases, leaving 29 bases between the germline ends. The CDR3 loop reads CATKFRDTNMGMTEAFF. DNA for the CDR3: TGTGCCACGAAATTCCGGGACACTAATATGGGGATGACTGAAGCTTTCTTT.

The rearrangement links TRBV14 to TRBJ1-4; a possible D gene is TRBD1 (5 bases). The length of the CDR3 is 16 residues. Trimming took 3 bases from V and 3 from J, leaving 14 bases between them. The germline V gene has CDR1 SGHDN and CDR2 FVKESK. CDR3 bases: TGTGCCAGCAGCCAGAACAGGTTGCAGGCTAATGAAAAACTGTTTTTT. Protein sequence: CASSQNRLQANEKLFF.

The chain recombines TRBV11-3 with TRBJ2-2; a possible D gene is TRBD1 (6 bases). CDR1 and CDR2 (germline): SGHNT, YENEEA. Between the trimmed V and J ends, which lost 0 bases and 6 bases, there was a span of 11 bases. The CDR3 contains 15 residues. In DNA form, the CDR3 reads TGTGCCAGCAGCTTAGAGGGGGCTCTGGCCGGGGAGCTGTTTTTT. This sequence encodes CASSLEGALAGELFF.

This clone is a singleton in its sample. This CDR3 is CSVFEPPQGRDNEQFF. The CDR3 DNA is TGCAGCGTTTTCGAACCGCCGCAGGGGAGGGACAATGAGCAGTTCTTC. This chain links TRBV29-1 with TRBJ2-1; D may be TRBD2 (7 bases). Germline CDR1 SQVTM, CDR2 ANQGSEA. This CDR3 comprises 16 residues. The V and J ends lost 5 bases and 5 bases respectively, with 22 bases between them.

The chain couples TRBV5-6 to TRBJ2-2; D ambiguous. There are 13 residues in the CDR3. Germline-derived CDR1 and CDR2 are SGHDT and YYEEEE. Trimming left V 4 bases short and J 0 bases short, with 4 bases between. CDR3 coding DNA: TGTGCCAGCAGCATAGCGAACACCGGGGAGCTGTTTTTT. Translating it yields CASSIANTGELFF.

V gene TRBV20-1 combines with J gene TRBJ2-7; the match to TRBD2 covers 7 bases. The CDR3 length is 11 residues. The V gene end was trimmed by 3 bases and the J gene end by 10 bases; junction bases not matched to a gene: 6. CDR1 and CDR2 from the germline V gene are DFQATT and SNEGSKA (reference sequence). CDR3 protein: CSASSREEQYF. CDR3 sequence (DNA): TGCAGTGCTAGTAGCCGGGAGGAACAGTACTTC.

V and J are TRBV10-3 and TRBJ1-1, with D possibly TRBD1 on 6 matching bases. V lost 6 bases and J 0 bases, leaving 11 bases between the germline ends. Germline CDR1 is ENHRY and CDR2 is SYGVKD. CDR3 length equals 14 residues. In DNA, the CDR3 is TGTGCCATCAGAGCGACAGGCTTGAACACTGAAGCTTTCTTT. Translating gives CAIRATGLNTEAFF.

The chain carries TRBV2 and TRBJ1-1; D call uncertain. Germline V gives CDR1 SNHLY, CDR2 FYNNEI. This CDR3 region has 15 residues. The ends were cut back, 2 bases at V and 0 bases at J, with 10 bases in the middle. CDR3 DNA: TGTGCCAGCAGTGAACGAGCGATGGTGAACACTGAAGCTTTCTTT. It codes for CASSERAMVNTEAFF.

The chain uses TRBV7-9 and TRBJ1-1, with D uncertain. The V gene's germline CDR1 is SEHNR and CDR2 FQNEAQ (reference sequence). The CDR3 is 12 amino acids. With 0 bases removed from V and 8 bases from J, the gap between germline ends came to 7 bases. The CDR3 loop is CASSLARGEAFF. CDR3 DNA: TGTGCCAGCAGCTTAGCGCGAGGGGAAGCTTTCTTT.

V gene TRBV20-1 combines with J gene TRBJ1-5; 7 bases align to TRBD1. Trimming took 5 bases from V and 5 from J; bases not matched to a gene: 21. Germline assignment: CDR1 DFQATT and CDR2 SNEGSKA (reference sequence). CDR3 length equals 18 residues. The CDR3 DNA is TGCAGTGCTGGTGCCCCCGGGACAGACCTTGCTGGGTATCAGCCCCAGCATTTT. Protein: CSAGAPGTDLAGYQPQHF.